This TCR beta chain originates from a study of cytomegalovirus exposure and HLA in healthy donors. CDR3 length: 14 residues. Germline loops: CDR1 SGHRS, CDR2 YFSETQ. Deletions cut 5 bases from V and 1 base from J, with 12 bases between. PCR involved 60 Vbeta and 13 Jbeta primers. Sequencing used immunoSEQ multiplex PCR; TCRdb keeps in-frame clones, though not all of them. This table holds 100,000 to 150,000 clones, 70% to 80% found once. This rearrangement joins TRBV5-1 to TRBJ2-5; a possible D gene is TRBD1 (5 bases). This TCR was recovered from a man in his forties or fifties in good health and CMV-seronegative. The sequenced sample was PBMCs. The CDR3 region has the DNA TGCGCCAGCAGGGGCTCTACAGGCCAAGAGACCCAGTACTTC. Its protein product is CASRGSTGQETQYF. The full variable domain, rest sourced from reference TRBV5-1 and TRBJ2-5, is KAGVTQTPRYLIKTRGQQVTLSCSPISGHRSVSWYQQTPGQGLQFLFEYFSETQRNKGNFPGRFSGRQFSNSRSEMNVSTLELGDSALYLCASRGSTGQETQYFGPGTRLLVL.